The sample holds many counts of the clone carrying this T cell receptor beta chain. Its cognate antigen is unknown. The data stem from a study of regulatory T cells in long-lasting Graves disease. Study-wide results and limits: Persistent Graves' patients showed a TCR diversity that was lower than that of newly diagnosed ones. Persistent disease was characterized by preferential usage of TRBV28, TRBJ1-2 and TRBJ2-5.

The germline V and J ends were trimmed by 1 base and 4 bases, with 14 bases remaining between them. The CDR3 runs to 15 residues. Described time point: persistent/refractory GD, antithyroid drugs over 5 years with positive TRAb. The authors made the TCR library using RNA they extracted from PBMCs. Construction of TCR beta libraries relied on iRepertoire HTBI primers and on Arm-PCR targeting CDR3 regions. TCRdb reanalysed the multiplex PCR reads using MiXCR and keeps one entry per CDR3 protein. Of roughly 400,000 distinct CDR3 sequences detected, 21% appear once; the ten largest clones hold 14%. This rearrangement joins TRBV12-3 or TRBV12-4 to TRBJ2-7, with D perhaps TRBD1 (6 bases). The sequence was obtained from a female donor with Graves disease. Sequenced material: peripheral blood mononuclear cells (PBMCs), taken when the disease was refractory, from a patient treated with antithyroid drugs. The CDR3 here is CASSLDYQGPYEQYF. CDR3 in DNA: TGTGCCAGCAGTTTAGATTACCAGGGGCCATACGAGCAGTACTTC.